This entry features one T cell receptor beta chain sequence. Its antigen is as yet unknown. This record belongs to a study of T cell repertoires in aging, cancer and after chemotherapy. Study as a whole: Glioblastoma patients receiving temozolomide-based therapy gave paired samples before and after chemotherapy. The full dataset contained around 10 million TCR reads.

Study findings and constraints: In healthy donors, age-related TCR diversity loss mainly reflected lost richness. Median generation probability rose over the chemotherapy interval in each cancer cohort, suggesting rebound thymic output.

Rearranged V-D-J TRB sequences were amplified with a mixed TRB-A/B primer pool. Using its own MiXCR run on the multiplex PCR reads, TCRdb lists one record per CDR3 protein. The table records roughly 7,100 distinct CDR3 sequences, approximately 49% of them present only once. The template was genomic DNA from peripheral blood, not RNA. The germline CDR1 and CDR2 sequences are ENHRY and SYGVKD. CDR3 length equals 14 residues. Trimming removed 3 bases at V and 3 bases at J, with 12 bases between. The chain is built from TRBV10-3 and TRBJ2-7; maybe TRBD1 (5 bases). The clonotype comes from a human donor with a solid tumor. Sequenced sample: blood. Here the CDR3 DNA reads TGTGCCATCAGTGATGCAGGGTCCTACTACGAGCAGTACTTC. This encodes CAISDAGSYYEQYF.